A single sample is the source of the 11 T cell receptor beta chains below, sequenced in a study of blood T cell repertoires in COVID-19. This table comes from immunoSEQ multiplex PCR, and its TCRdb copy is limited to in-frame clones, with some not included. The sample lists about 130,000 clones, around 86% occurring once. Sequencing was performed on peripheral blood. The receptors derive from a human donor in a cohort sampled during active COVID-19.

The CDR3 protein is CASIHRNYGYTF. In nucleotides, the CDR3 is TGTGCCAGCATACACAGAAACTATGGCTACACCTTC. The rearrangement joins TRBV12-3 or TRBV12-4 to TRBJ1-2; D ambiguous. The germline V and J ends were trimmed by 7 bases and 2 bases, with 8 bases remaining between them. There are 12 residues in the CDR3.

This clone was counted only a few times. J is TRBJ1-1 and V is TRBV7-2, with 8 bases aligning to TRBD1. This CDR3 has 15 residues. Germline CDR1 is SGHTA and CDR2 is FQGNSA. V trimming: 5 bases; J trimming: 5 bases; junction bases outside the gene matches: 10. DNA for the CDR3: TGTGCCAGCAGCCCCATCCCCAGGGGGCGGACTGAAGCTTTCTTT. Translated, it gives CASSPIPRGRTEAFF.

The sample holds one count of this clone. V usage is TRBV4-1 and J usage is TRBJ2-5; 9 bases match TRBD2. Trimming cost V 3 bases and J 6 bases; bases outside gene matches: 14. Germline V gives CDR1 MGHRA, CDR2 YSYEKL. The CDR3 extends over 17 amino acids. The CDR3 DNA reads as TGCGCCAGCAGCCAGATATTCCGGGGGACTAGCAGGAAGACCCAGTACTTC. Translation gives CASSQIFRGTSRKTQYF.

CDR3 region: CASSTSRGADTQYF. As DNA, the CDR3 is TGTGCCAGCAGCACCTCACGGGGGGCAGATACGCAGTATTTT. The gene calls are TRBV11-3 and TRBJ2-3, with 7 bases matching TRBD2. Germline V gene data show CDR1 as SGHNT and CDR2 as YENEEA. The CDR3 is made up of 14 amino acids. The J segment lost 4 bases and the V segment lost 5 bases, leaving 6 bases of the junction unmatched.

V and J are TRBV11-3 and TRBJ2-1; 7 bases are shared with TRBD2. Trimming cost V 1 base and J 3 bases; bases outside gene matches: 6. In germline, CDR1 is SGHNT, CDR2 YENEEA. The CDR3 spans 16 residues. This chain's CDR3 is CASSLVGAGYYNEQFF. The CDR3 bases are TGTGCCAGCAGCTTAGTAGGAGCGGGGTACTACAATGAGCAGTTCTTC.

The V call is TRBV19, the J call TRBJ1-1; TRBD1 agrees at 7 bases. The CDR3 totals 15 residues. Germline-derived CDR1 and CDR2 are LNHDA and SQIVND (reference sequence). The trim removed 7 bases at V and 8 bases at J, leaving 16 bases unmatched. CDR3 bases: TGTGCCAGTACCCCCACGCTGACAGGGCCGCAAGAAGCTTTCTTT. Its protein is CASTPTLTGPQEAFF.

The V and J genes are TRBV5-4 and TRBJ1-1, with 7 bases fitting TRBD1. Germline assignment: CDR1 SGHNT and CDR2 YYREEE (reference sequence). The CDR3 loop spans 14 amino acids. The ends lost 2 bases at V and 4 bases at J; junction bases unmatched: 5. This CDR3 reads CASSFRDRGTEAFF. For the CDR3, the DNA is TGTGCCAGCAGCTTCCGGGACAGAGGCACTGAAGCTTTCTTT.

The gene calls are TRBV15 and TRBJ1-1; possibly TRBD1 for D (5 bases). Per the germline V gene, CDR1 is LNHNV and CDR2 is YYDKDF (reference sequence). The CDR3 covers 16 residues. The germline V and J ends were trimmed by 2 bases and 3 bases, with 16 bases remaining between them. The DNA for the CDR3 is TGTGCCACCAGCAGACCACCCGGGGGATTTGACACTGAAGCTTTCTTT. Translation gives CATSRPPGGFDTEAFF.

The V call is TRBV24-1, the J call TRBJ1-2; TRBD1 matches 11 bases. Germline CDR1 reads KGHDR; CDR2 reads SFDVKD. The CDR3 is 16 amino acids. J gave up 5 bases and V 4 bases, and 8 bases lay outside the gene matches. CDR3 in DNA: TGTGCCACCAGTGACCCTGGACAGGGGGCTGGTTATGGCTACACCTTC. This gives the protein CATSDPGQGAGYGYTF.

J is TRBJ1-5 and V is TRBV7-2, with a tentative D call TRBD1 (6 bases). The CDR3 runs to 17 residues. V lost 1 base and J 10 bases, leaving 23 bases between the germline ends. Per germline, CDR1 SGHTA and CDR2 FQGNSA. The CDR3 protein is CASSLGPTGPNTGPQHF. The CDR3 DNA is TGTGCCAGCAGCTTAGGGCCGACAGGCCCCAATACCGGCCCCCAGCATTTT.

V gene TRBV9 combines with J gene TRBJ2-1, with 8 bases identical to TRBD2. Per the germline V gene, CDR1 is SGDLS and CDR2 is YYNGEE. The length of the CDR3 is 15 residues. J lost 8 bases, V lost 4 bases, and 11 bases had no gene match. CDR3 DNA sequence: TGTGCCAGCAGCTTCCCGGGACTAGGAGGGGATGAGCAGTTCTTC. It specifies CASSFPGLGGDEQFF.